A single sample is the source of the 24 T cell receptor beta chains below, sequenced in a study of cytomegalovirus exposure and HLA in healthy donors (dated 2017 in TCRdb). Preparation of the library involved the immunoSEQ multiplex PCR assay. A mixture of 60 forward primers for TCR Vbeta segments and 13 reverse primers for TCR Jbeta segments was used in the multiplex PCR. This is the immuneACCESS table as TCRdb keeps it, with only in-frame sequences that have V and J called. A part of the clones is gone; compared with another copy, unresolved V genes explain less than half, and the rest is unexplained. The sample yields 100,000 to 150,000 clones; approximately 82% were counted once. The ten largest clones capture almost 3% of the sample. The specimen sequenced was PBMCs. These receptor sequences come from a woman aged 18-29 years in good health and CMV-seropositive.

The chain links TRBV2 to TRBJ2-1; TRBD2 agrees at 14 bases. Germline CDR1 SNHLY, CDR2 FYNNEI. With V trimmed by 11 bases and J by 10 bases, 13 bases remained unmatched. This CDR3 region has 15 residues. CDR3 amino acids: CAQEGTSGGAGEQFF. The CDR3 DNA reads as TGTGCCCAAGAAGGGACTAGCGGGGGAGCCGGAGAGCAGTTCTTC.

A word on this clone: At one end, the junction sequence differs from germline, possibly due to a read error. At the DNA level, this CDR3 is encoded by other sequences in the same sample as well. This rearrangement joins TRBV5-1 to TRBJ2-7, with a tentative D call TRBD2 (6 bases). The CDR3 runs to 15 residues. The germline V gene encodes CDR1 SGHRS and CDR2 YFSETQ. CDR3 sequence: CASRIGGDLHYEQYF. The CDR3 DNA reads as TGCGCCAGCAGGATCGGAGGGGATCTTCACTACGAGCAATACTTC.

The sample holds one count of this clone. The chain couples TRBV30 to TRBJ2-7, with D possibly being TRBD2 (5 bases). The V and J ends lost 0 bases and 6 bases respectively, with 9 bases between them. This CDR3 comprises 12 residues. Per germline, CDR1 GTSNPN and CDR2 SVGIG (reference sequence). CDR3 sequence (DNA): TGTGCCTGGAGTGTCGGGAAAGGCGAGCAGTACTTC. Translating gives CAWSVGKGEQYF.

CDR3 sequence: CAISDQADQETQYF. CDR3 nucleotides: TGTGCCATCAGTGACCAGGCAGACCAAGAGACCCAGTACTTC. V usage is TRBV10-3 and J usage is TRBJ2-5; no clear D gene. V lost 3 bases to trimming and J lost 0 bases, with 8 bases between them. Germline loops: CDR1 ENHRY, CDR2 SYGVKD. This CDR3 has 14 residues.

In its sample, this clone was seen once. V usage is TRBV28 and J usage is TRBJ2-1; TRBD1 agrees at 10 bases. The CDR3 extends over 16 amino acids. The V gene's germline CDR1 is MDHEN and CDR2 SYDVKM. The V segment lost 5 bases and the J segment 5 bases; nucleotides outside the gene matches: 9. The CDR3 bases are TGTGCCAGCAGTCCCCGACAGGGGGCTTCTAACAATGAGCAGTTCTTC. Encoded protein: CASSPRQGASNNEQFF.

V is TRBV6-5 and J is TRBJ2-7; weak D call: TRBD1 (7 bases). Trimming pared 6 bases from V and 3 bases from J, leaving 12 bases between. This CDR3 has 13 residues. Germline CDR1 MNHEY, CDR2 SVGAGI. CDR3 region: CASREGQNYEQYF. DNA of the CDR3: TGTGCCAGCAGGGAGGGACAGAACTACGAGCAGTACTTC.

The chain carries TRBV7-9 and TRBJ1-3; D gene unclear. V was trimmed by 1 base and J by 4 bases, leaving 5 bases between them. The CDR3 extends over 13 amino acids. Germline V gene lookup returns CDR1 SEHNR and CDR2 FQNEAQ (reference sequence). The CDR3 protein is CASSLGAGNTIYF. The CDR3 region has the DNA TGTGCCAGCAGCTTAGGAGCCGGAAACACCATATATTTT.

This chain joins TRBV28 and TRBJ2-1; the match to TRBD2 covers 9 bases. After removal of 5 bases from V and 5 bases from J, the junction contained 10 bases not matched to a gene. Looked up from germline, CDR1 is MDHEN and CDR2 is SYDVKM. The CDR3 has 16 amino acids. CDR3 protein: CASSPRGTSINNEQFF. The CDR3 coding sequence is TGTGCCAGCAGTCCTAGGGGGACTAGCATCAACAATGAGCAGTTCTTC.

This rearrangement joins TRBV2 to TRBJ1-1; no clear D. The CDR3 runs 10 residues. V lost 6 bases and J lost 7, with 6 bases in between. In germline, CDR1 is SNHLY, CDR2 FYNNEI. The CDR3 DNA sequence: TGTGCCAGCAGGGCGGTTGAAGCTTTCTTT. Translated, it gives CASRAVEAFF.

This sequence joins TRBV5-1 and TRBJ1-1; a possible D gene is TRBD1 (6 bases). The germline gives CDR1 SGHRS, CDR2 YFSETQ. V was trimmed by 4 bases and J by 3 bases, leaving 13 bases between them. This CDR3 is built from 14 residues. The CDR3 region has the DNA TGCGCCAGCAGCGGATCAGGGGACGACACTGAAGCTTTCTTT. Translation gives CASSGSGDDTEAFF.

J is TRBJ2-5 and V is TRBV5-5, with D perhaps matching TRBD2 (5 bases). The V gene's germline CDR1 is SGHKS and CDR2 YYEKEE (reference sequence). With 0 bases removed from V and 3 bases from J, the gap between germline ends came to 15 bases. The CDR3 is made up of 16 amino acids. The chain's CDR3 is CASSLGPGTTEETQYF. The CDR3 nucleotides are TGTGCCAGCAGCTTGGGGCCGGGAACTACAGAAGAGACCCAGTACTTC.

The V gene is TRBV2, the J gene TRBJ1-1; 11 nucleotides agree with TRBD1. V lost 7 bases and J lost 2; bases outside the gene matches: 6. CDR3 length: 15 amino acids. From germline, CDR1 is SNHLY and CDR2 FYNNEI. CDR3: CASIGTGGVNTEAFF. Written as DNA, the CDR3 is TGTGCCAGCATTGGGACAGGGGGAGTTAACACTGAAGCTTTCTTT. Looking up the rest from reference TRBV2 and TRBJ1-1 gives the full variable domain: EPEVTQTPSHQVTQMGQEVILRCVPISNHLYFYWYRQILGQKVEFLVSFYNNEISEKSEIFDDQFSVERPDGSNFTLKIRSTKLEDSAMYFCASIGTGGVNTEAFFGQGTRLTVV.

The chain links TRBV5-6 to TRBJ1-1; D unresolved. This CDR3 comprises 13 residues. The germline V and J ends were trimmed by 0 bases and 3 bases, with 6 bases remaining between them. CDR1 is SGHDT and CDR2 is YYEEEE in the germline V gene. The CDR3 DNA is TGTGCCAGCAGCTTGGTGGCGGACACTGAAGCTTTCTTT. Translating gives CASSLVADTEAFF.

The chain is built from TRBV6-5 and TRBJ1-2; perhaps TRBD1 as D (6 bases). V was trimmed by 2 bases and J by 5 bases, leaving 9 bases between them. The CDR3 sequence is 13 residues long. In germline, CDR1 is MNHEY, CDR2 SVGAGI. CDR3 in DNA: TGTGCCAGCAGTTACGGACAGCCATATGGCTACACCTTC. This gives the protein CASSYGQPYGYTF.

The chain couples TRBV15 to TRBJ2-1; 15 bases align to TRBD2. From germline, CDR1 is LNHNV and CDR2 YYDKDF (reference sequence). The CDR3 length is 17 residues. Trimming at V came to 0 bases and at J to 7 bases, leaving 4 bases not matched to a gene. CDR3 sequence: CATSRDGTSGGMNEQFF. The CDR3 DNA reads TGTGCCACCAGCAGAGACGGGACTAGCGGGGGGATGAATGAGCAGTTCTTC.

This chain links TRBV10-3 with TRBJ1-2, with TRBD1 as a possible D gene (6 bases). The CDR3 covers 14 residues. Trimming pared 2 bases from V and 4 bases from J, leaving 11 bases between. CDR1 and CDR2 (germline): ENHRY, SYGVKD. This chain's CDR3 is CAISEGKGGYGYTF. The DNA for the CDR3 is TGTGCCATCAGTGAGGGCAAAGGGGGCTATGGCTACACCTTC.

The rearrangement joins TRBV2 to TRBJ1-2, with a possible D match to TRBD1 (5 bases). Trimming stripped 4 bases from V and 8 bases from J, with 17 bases between. Germline values: CDR1 SNHLY, CDR2 FYNNEI. The CDR3 runs to 14 residues. CDR3 DNA sequence: TGTGCCAGCAGTGTGAGGTCAGGGTTCGACGGCTACACCTTC. It is translated as CASSVRSGFDGYTF.

The rearrangement joins TRBV5-4 to TRBJ2-3, with 7 bases aligning to TRBD2. Looked up from germline, CDR1 is SGHNT and CDR2 is YYREEE (reference sequence). This CDR3 has 16 amino acids. Trimming at V came to 2 bases and at J to 3 bases, leaving 9 bases not matched to a gene. The CDR3 sequence is CASSFLGRGRTDTQYF. The DNA for the CDR3 is TGTGCCAGCAGCTTCCTGGGGCGGGGGAGGACAGATACGCAGTATTTT. Using reference TRBV5-4 and TRBJ2-3 for the parts outside the CDR3, the full variable domain is ETGVTQSPTHLIKTRGQQVTLRCSSQSGHNTVSWYQQALGQGPQFIFQYYREEENGRGNFPPRFSGLQFPNYSSELNVNALELDDSALYLCASSFLGRGRTDTQYFGPGTRLTVL.

This chain joins TRBV30 and TRBJ2-5; possibly TRBD1 for D (5 bases). The CDR3 consists of 12 residues. Germline assignment: CDR1 GTSNPN and CDR2 SVGIG (reference sequence). CDR3 loop: CAYTQGSETQYF. CDR3 coding DNA: TGTGCTTACACCCAGGGAAGCGAGACCCAGTACTTC.

V usage is TRBV19 and J usage is TRBJ1-4, with D possibly being TRBD1 (5 bases). Trimming removed 3 bases at V and 4 bases at J, with 12 bases between. Germline assignment: CDR1 LNHDA and CDR2 SQIVND (reference sequence). The CDR3 has 15 amino acids. CDR3 amino acids: CASSMDNDGNEKLFF. CDR3 bases: TGTGCCAGTAGTATGGACAACGACGGTAATGAAAAACTGTTTTTT.

This chain joins TRBV6-1 and TRBJ2-7, with a tentative D call TRBD2 (6 bases). V dropped 6 bases and J dropped 6 bases, with 12 bases sitting between them. The CDR3 is 12 residues long. From germline, CDR1 is MNHNS and CDR2 SASEGT. The DNA for the CDR3 is TGTGCCAGCAGGGGACTCCTCATCGAGCAGTACTTC. Translated, it gives CASRGLLIEQYF.

This chain uses TRBV27 with TRBJ1-2; D unresolved. Deletions cut 7 bases from V and 2 bases from J, with 20 bases between. The CDR3 contains 16 residues. Looked up from germline, CDR1 is MNHEY and CDR2 is SMNVEV (reference sequence). CDR3 in DNA: TGTGCCAGCACCACATTAGGACTTGCGGGGAACTATGGCTACACCTTC. Amino acid sequence: CASTTLGLAGNYGYTF.

The V gene is TRBV4-1, the J gene TRBJ2-7, with D perhaps matching TRBD1 (6 bases). Looked up from germline, CDR1 is MGHRA and CDR2 is YSYEKL. This CDR3 is 11 amino acids long. The germline V and J ends were trimmed by 9 bases and 6 bases, with 12 bases remaining between them. CDR3 bases: TGCGCCAGTGCAGGGGTTGGCGAGCAGTACTTC. As protein: CASAGVGEQYF.

The gene calls are TRBV28 and TRBJ1-1; no clear D gene. Germline loops: CDR1 MDHEN, CDR2 SYDVKM. This CDR3 region has 13 residues. Trimming took 2 bases from V and 10 from J, leaving 14 bases between them. CDR3 sequence reads: CASSLEVPPLAFF. CDR3 sequence (DNA): TGTGCCAGCAGTTTAGAGGTCCCCCCCTTAGCTTTCTTT.